This T cell receptor (beta chain) was recovered during a study of cytomegalovirus exposure and HLA in healthy donors. For the study at large: In a previous analysis, approximately 110 million unique TCR beta sequences were found from 150 million to 200 million T cells.

About this clone: The antigen is undetermined.

Study-level results: Later work showed greater clonal expansion in HLA-associated TCR beta chains than in equally common others.

Donors in the study were healthy people who gave bone marrow. Germline V gene sequence: CDR1 SGHNT, CDR2 YYREEE (reference sequence). The CDR3 is 14 residues long. V dropped 4 bases and J dropped 2; count of bases not matched to a gene: 3. PCR used 60 Vbeta primers and 13 Jbeta primers. The repertoire was sequenced with immunoSEQ multiplex PCR; TCRdb's copy has only in-frame clones and lacks some. In all, the sample yields about 130,000 clones. This TCR came from a woman aged 55-75 years in good health and CMV-seronegative. The chain carries TRBV5-4 and TRBJ1-2; 9 bases align to TRBD1. Sequenced input: PBMCs. CDR3 protein: CASSPDRGNYGYTF. DNA for the CDR3: TGTGCCAGCAGCCCGGACAGGGGAAACTATGGCTACACCTTC. Looking up the rest from reference TRBV5-4 and TRBJ1-2 gives the full variable domain: ETGVTQSPTHLIKTRGQQVTLRCSSQSGHNTVSWYQQALGQGPQFIFQYYREEENGRGNFPPRFSGLQFPNYSSELNVNALELDDSALYLCASSPDRGNYGYTFGSGTRLTVV.